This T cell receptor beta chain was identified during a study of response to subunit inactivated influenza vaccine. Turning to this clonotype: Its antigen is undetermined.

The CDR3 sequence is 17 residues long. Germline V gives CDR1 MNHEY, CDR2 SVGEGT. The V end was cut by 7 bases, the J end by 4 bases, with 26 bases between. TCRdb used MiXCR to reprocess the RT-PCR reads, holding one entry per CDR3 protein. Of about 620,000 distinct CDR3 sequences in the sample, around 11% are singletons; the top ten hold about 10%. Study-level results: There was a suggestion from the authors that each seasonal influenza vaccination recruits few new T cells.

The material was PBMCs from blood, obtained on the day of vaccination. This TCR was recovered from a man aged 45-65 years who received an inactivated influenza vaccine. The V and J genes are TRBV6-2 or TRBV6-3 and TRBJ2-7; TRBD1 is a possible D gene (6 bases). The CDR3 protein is CASTHPMQGIALYEQYF. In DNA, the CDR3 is TGTGCCAGCACACATCCGATGCAGGGGATAGCTTTATACGAGCAGTACTTC.